The 25 T cell receptor beta chains given below trace back to one sample, sequenced in a study of blood T cell repertoires in COVID-19. Measured with immunoSEQ multiplex PCR; TCRdb has only the in-frame clones, and not every one. This table holds around 250,000 clones, roughly nine tenths found once. The sample taken for sequencing was peripheral blood. These receptors were obtained from a woman aged 40 to 49 who had recovered from COVID-19.

The chain couples TRBV2 to TRBJ2-5, with D tentatively TRBD2 (6 bases). There are 12 residues in the CDR3. The ends were cut back, 8 bases at V and 8 bases at J, with 15 bases in the middle. Germline V gene lookup returns CDR1 SNHLY and CDR2 FYNNEI. CDR3 sequence: CASQGTGKTQYF. CDR3 DNA: TGTGCCAGCCAAGGGACTGGGAAAACCCAGTACTTC.

This chain connects TRBV21-1 to TRBJ1-4; the table's D call TRBD1 went unverified against the DNA. TRBV21-1 is a recognized pseudogene. The CDR3 has 16 amino acids. The CDR3 DNA reads TGTGCCAGCACCGCAATTTCAGGGGAACCTAATGAAAAACTGTTTTTT. Translated: CASTAISGEPNEKLFF.

This chain connects TRBV28 to TRBJ1-6, with D perhaps TRBD1 (6 bases). Germline V gene data show CDR1 as MDHEN and CDR2 as SYDVKM. The CDR3 is 15 residues long. With 2 bases removed from V and 7 bases from J, the gap between germline ends came to 12 bases. The CDR3 DNA reads TGTGCCAGCAGTTTACCGCAGGGGCGCAATTCACCCCTCCACTTT. Amino acids: CASSLPQGRNSPLHF.

V gene TRBV7-2 combines with J gene TRBJ1-2; possible D gene TRBD1, 6 bases. Trimming took 6 bases from V and 4 from J, leaving 15 bases between them. Germline CDR1 is SGHTA and CDR2 is FQGNSA. This CDR3 is built from 14 residues. CDR3 in DNA: TGTGCCAGCAGAGGGGGAAGTGGTGGCTATGGCTACACCTTC. Translation: CASRGGSGGYGYTF.

This clone was observed once. CDR3 region: CASSQRGTQYNEQFF. The CDR3 DNA follows: TGTGCCAGCAGCCAAAGGGGGACACAATACAATGAGCAGTTCTTC. The chain couples TRBV11-2 to TRBJ2-1, with a possible D match to TRBD1 (6 bases). This CDR3 comprises 15 residues. Germline V gives CDR1 SGHAT, CDR2 FQNNGV. V dropped 5 bases and J dropped 4 bases, with 15 bases sitting between them.

This chain connects TRBV5-4 to TRBJ1-5; D possibly corresponds to TRBD1 (6 bases). The CDR3 contains 14 residues. Germline values: CDR1 SGHNT, CDR2 YYREEE (reference sequence). The V and J ends lost 2 bases and 3 bases respectively, with 9 bases between them. The chain's CDR3 is CASSLPGVNQPQHF. The DNA for the CDR3 is TGTGCCAGCAGCTTACCAGGGGTCAATCAGCCCCAGCATTTT.

This chain links TRBV6-1 with TRBJ1-4; D possibly corresponds to TRBD1 (6 bases). The germline V gene has CDR1 MNHNS and CDR2 SASEGT. The CDR3 extends over 16 amino acids. V lost 3 bases to trimming and J lost 6 bases, with 17 bases between them. CDR3 in DNA: TGTGCCAGCAGTGATCCACACCTGGGGGCTTATGAAAAACTGTTTTTT. As protein: CASSDPHLGAYEKLFF.

The chain joins TRBV2 to TRBJ1-5; D call uncertain. Germline CDR1 and CDR2: SNHLY and FYNNEI. V dropped 1 base and J dropped 6 bases, with 13 bases sitting between them. This CDR3 contains 15 residues. The CDR3 loop reads CASSEVGGSGQPQHF. The CDR3 nucleotides are TGTGCCAGCAGTGAAGTGGGCGGGTCGGGTCAGCCCCAGCATTTT.

This chain connects TRBV12-3 or TRBV12-4 to TRBJ1-2; maybe TRBD1 (6 bases). CDR3 size: 13 residues. V shed 3 bases and J shed 5 bases, with 10 bases lying between them. The CDR3 protein is CASSLGRGYGYTF. DNA for the CDR3: TGTGCCAGCAGTTTGGGTAGGGGGTATGGCTACACCTTC.

This chain joins TRBV7-9 and TRBJ2-5; TRBD2 aligns across 11 bases. CDR1 and CDR2 (germline): SEHNR, FQNEAQ (reference sequence). V shed 1 base and J 4 bases; nucleotides not matched to a gene: 8. The CDR3 sequence is 17 residues long. The CDR3 loop is CASSLEGSGGARETQYF. In nucleotides, the CDR3 is TGTGCCAGCAGCTTAGAGGGTAGCGGGGGGGCCAGAGAGACCCAGTACTTC.

V gene TRBV27 combines with J gene TRBJ2-1; D is possibly TRBD1 (6 bases). With 4 bases removed from V and 7 bases from J, the gap between germline ends came to 17 bases. Germline CDR1 and CDR2: MNHEY and SMNVEV (reference sequence). The CDR3 covers 15 residues. Here the CDR3 reads CASSYTGFGVNEQFF. Here the CDR3 DNA reads TGTGCCAGCAGTTACACAGGGTTCGGGGTTAATGAGCAGTTCTTC.

The gene calls are TRBV20-1 and TRBJ1-1; D unresolved. Germline V lookup: CDR1 DFQATT, CDR2 SNEGSKA (reference sequence). V dropped 3 bases and J dropped 0 bases, with 5 bases sitting between them. CDR3 length: 12 amino acids. The CDR3 DNA reads TGCAGTGCTAGTTACATGAACACTGAAGCTTTCTTT. Translation gives CSASYMNTEAFF.

The rearrangement joins TRBV6-2 or TRBV6-3 to TRBJ2-7; the match to TRBD1 covers 7 bases. CDR1 and CDR2 (germline): MNHEY, SVGEGT. The V gene end was trimmed by 4 bases and the J gene end by 6 bases; junction bases not matched to a gene: 9. The CDR3 has 14 residues. CDR3 nucleotides: TGTGCCAGCAGTTCCCGACAGGGTGTAGGCGAGCAGTACGTC. Protein: CASSSRQGVGEQYV.

The chain employs TRBV24-1 and TRBJ1-2, with 10 bases that match TRBD1. Germline lookup yields CDR1 KGHDR and CDR2 SFDVKD. V shed 4 bases and J 4 bases; nucleotides not matched to a gene: 2. This CDR3 has 14 amino acids. CDR3 sequence reads: CATSETGGLYGYTF. The CDR3 region has the DNA TGTGCCACCAGTGAGACAGGGGGCCTCTATGGCTACACCTTC.

V usage is TRBV2 and J usage is TRBJ1-6; D may be TRBD1 (5 bases). Germline-derived CDR1 and CDR2 are SNHLY and FYNNEI. V was trimmed by 3 bases and J by 9 bases, leaving 9 bases between them. This CDR3 has 13 amino acids. The CDR3, as DNA: TGTGCCAGCAGTGAGGGGCAGACTTCACCCCTCCACTTT. Its protein is CASSEGQTSPLHF.

This chain links TRBV14 with TRBJ2-7; 11 bases match TRBD2. This CDR3 is 15 amino acids long. Germline loops: CDR1 SGHDN, CDR2 FVKESK. The V segment lost 4 bases and the J segment 1 base; nucleotides outside the gene matches: 3. CDR3 protein: CASSPGTSGSYEQYV. DNA of the CDR3: TGTGCCAGCAGCCCAGGGACTAGCGGATCCTACGAGCAGTACGTC.

This clone has a single count. This chain links TRBV5-1 with TRBJ2-1; 7 nucleotides line up with TRBD1. V lost 3 bases and J lost 5; bases outside the gene matches: 11. CDR3 size: 16 residues. Germline V gene data show CDR1 as SGHRS and CDR2 as YFSETQ. DNA of the CDR3: TGCGCCAGCAGCTCTACGAACTTAGGGGGCCACAATGAGCAGTTCTTC. Translated, it gives CASSSTNLGGHNEQFF.

The CDR3 DNA reads TGTGCCAGCAGCTTCACCGGGACAGGCGACTATGGCTACACCTTC. It specifies CASSFTGTGDYGYTF. The V gene is TRBV11-3, the J gene TRBJ1-2, with TRBD1 identical over 8 bases. Germline V gene lookup returns CDR1 SGHNT and CDR2 YENEEA. The CDR3 sequence is 15 residues long. The ends lost 3 bases at V and 3 bases at J; junction bases unmatched: 6. The whole variable domain, remainder taken from reference TRBV11-3 and TRBJ1-2, is EAGVVQSPRYKIIEKKQPVAFWCNPISGHNTLYWYLQNLGQGPELLIRYENEEAVDDSQLPKDRFSAERLKGVDSTLKIQPAELGDSAVYLCASSFTGTGDYGYTFGSGTRLTVV.

In its sample, this clone was seen once. The chain has TRBV9 and TRBJ2-7; maybe TRBD2 (6 bases). The CDR3 consists of 15 residues. V lost 0 bases and J 2 bases, leaving 12 bases between the germline ends. Germline CDR1 and CDR2: SGDLS and YYNGEE. The CDR3 sequence: CASSVGSGYPYEQYF. The CDR3 region has the DNA TGTGCCAGCAGCGTAGGTAGCGGCTACCCCTACGAGCAGTACTTC.

The chain combines TRBV28 with TRBJ2-5; 9 nucleotides match TRBD1. The CDR3 extends over 13 amino acids. Germline assignment: CDR1 MDHEN and CDR2 SYDVKM. Trimming removed 5 bases from V and 4 bases from J; junction bases left unmatched: 2. CDR3 bases: TGTGCCAGCAGTGGGACAGGGTTAGAGACCCAGTACTTC. Protein sequence: CASSGTGLETQYF.

The chain is built from TRBV7-9 and TRBJ1-2; D gene unclear. Germline V gene sequence: CDR1 SEHNR, CDR2 FQNEAQ (reference sequence). The CDR3 is 15 residues long. The V gene lost 0 bases and the J gene lost 6 bases, with 14 bases spanning the gap. The CDR3 here is CASSLASGIAHGYTF. The CDR3 DNA sequence: TGTGCCAGCAGCTTAGCGAGCGGGATAGCACATGGCTACACCTTC.

V and J are TRBV30 and TRBJ1-2; maybe TRBD1 (5 bases). The CDR3 runs to 12 residues. CDR1 and CDR2 (germline): GTSNPN, SVGIG (reference sequence). Trimming removed 4 bases at V and 5 bases at J, with 11 bases between. The CDR3 DNA reads TGTGCCTGGAATCACGGGGGGTATGGCTACACCTTC. Its translation is CAWNHGGYGYTF.

This clone came up a few times. The chain links TRBV19 to TRBJ1-5, with D hard to call. This CDR3 spans 13 amino acids. Germline V CDR1 and CDR2: LNHDA, SQIVND (reference sequence). Trimming removed 7 bases at V and 5 bases at J, with 12 bases between. CDR3 loop: CASTRTPHQPQHF. CDR3 nucleotides: TGTGCCAGTACCCGAACACCGCATCAGCCCCAGCATTTT.

The chain links TRBV19 to TRBJ1-4; TRBD1 aligns across 7 bases. The CDR3 length is 15 residues. Looked up from germline, CDR1 is LNHDA and CDR2 is SQIVND (reference sequence). Trimming cost V 2 bases and J 10 bases; bases outside gene matches: 10. The chain's CDR3 is CASSIISGTEAKLFF. The CDR3 coding sequence is TGTGCCAGTAGTATAATCTCCGGGACAGAGGCAAAACTGTTTTTT.

This chain connects TRBV5-6 to TRBJ2-3, with 7 bases matching TRBD1. V dropped 1 base and J dropped 5; count of bases not matched to a gene: 4. CDR1 SGHDT and CDR2 YYEEEE come from the germline V gene. The CDR3 runs 14 residues. The CDR3, as DNA: TGTGCCAGCAGCTTGTACAGGGACAGAGATACGCAGTATTTT. Translating it yields CASSLYRDRDTQYF. Complete variable domain (other parts from reference TRBV5-6 and TRBJ2-3): DAGVTQSPTHLIKTRGQQVTLRCSPKSGHDTVSWYQQALGQGPQFIFQYYEEEERQRGNFPDRFSGHQFPNYSSELNVNALLLGDSALYLCASSLYRDRDTQYFGPGTRLTVL.